The 2 T cell receptor beta chains in this list originate from one sample, sequenced in a study of control samples from healthy donors and cancer patients (dated by TCRdb to 2020 to 2022). Libraries were prepared through the immunoSEQ multiplex PCR assay. TCRdb re-hosts the immuneACCESS table, in-frame sequences only. Its copies lack some clones; in the studies checked, an unresolved V gene accounts for under half of them, and the cause for the rest is not known. The sample records under 85,000 clones, approximately 82% of which are singletons. Together, the top ten hold roughly 12% of the sample. Sequencing input: PBMCs. These TCRs come from a man in his 60s with head and neck cancer.

J is TRBJ2-5 and V is TRBV6-5; 7 nucleotides agree with TRBD2. V trimming: 8 bases; J trimming: 4 bases; junction bases outside the gene matches: 10. Germline V gives CDR1 MNHEY, CDR2 SVGAGI. The CDR3 consists of 14 residues. CDR3 sequence (DNA): TGTGCCAGCGGGCGGAGCGGGAACGTAGAGACCCAGTACTTC. This codes for CASGRSGNVETQYF.

The gene calls are TRBV21-1 and TRBJ2-7; the table's D call TRBD1 went unverified against the DNA. TRBV21-1 is noted as a pseudogene. The CDR3 loop spans 17 amino acids. CDR3 residues: CASSKERGQGGSYEQYF. For the CDR3, the DNA is TGTGCCAGCAGCAAAGAAAGGGGGCAGGGTGGTTCCTACGAGCAGTACTTC.